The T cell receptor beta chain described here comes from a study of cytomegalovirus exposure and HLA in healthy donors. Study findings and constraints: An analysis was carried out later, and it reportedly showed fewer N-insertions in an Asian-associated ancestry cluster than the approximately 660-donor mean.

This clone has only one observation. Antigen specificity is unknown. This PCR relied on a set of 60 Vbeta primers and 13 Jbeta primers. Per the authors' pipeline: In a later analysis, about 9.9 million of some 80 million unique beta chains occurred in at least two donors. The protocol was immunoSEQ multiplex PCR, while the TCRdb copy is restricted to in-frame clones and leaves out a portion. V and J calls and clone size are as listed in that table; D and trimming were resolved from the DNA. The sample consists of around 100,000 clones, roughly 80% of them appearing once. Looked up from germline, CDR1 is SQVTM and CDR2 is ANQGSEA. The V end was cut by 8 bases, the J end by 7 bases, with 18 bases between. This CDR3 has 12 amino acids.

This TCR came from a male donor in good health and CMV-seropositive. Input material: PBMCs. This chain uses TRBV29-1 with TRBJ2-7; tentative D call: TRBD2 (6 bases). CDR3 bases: TGCAGCATAAGAGTGGTTGCGGGGGAGCAGTACTTC. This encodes CSIRVVAGEQYF.